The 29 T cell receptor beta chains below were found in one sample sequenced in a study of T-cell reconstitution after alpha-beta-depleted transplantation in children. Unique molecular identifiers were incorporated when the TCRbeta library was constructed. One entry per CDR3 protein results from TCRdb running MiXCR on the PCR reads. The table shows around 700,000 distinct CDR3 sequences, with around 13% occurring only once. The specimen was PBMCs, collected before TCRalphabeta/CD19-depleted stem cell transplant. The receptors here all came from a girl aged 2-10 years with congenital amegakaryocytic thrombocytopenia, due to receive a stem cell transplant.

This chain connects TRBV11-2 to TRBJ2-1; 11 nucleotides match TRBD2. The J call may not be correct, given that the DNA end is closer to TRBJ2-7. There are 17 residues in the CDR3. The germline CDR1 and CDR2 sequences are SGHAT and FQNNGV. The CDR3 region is CASSSLLLAGVGNEQYF. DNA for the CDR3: TGTGCCAGCAGCTCTCTCCTACTAGCGGGAGTAGGCAATGAGCAGTACTTC.

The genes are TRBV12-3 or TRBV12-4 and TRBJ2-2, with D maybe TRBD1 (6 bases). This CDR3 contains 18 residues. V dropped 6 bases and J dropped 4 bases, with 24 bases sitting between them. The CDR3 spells CASSRVFLDSFFTGELFF. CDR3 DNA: TGTGCCAGCAGCCGCGTTTTTCTGGACAGCTTTTTCACCGGGGAGCTGTTTTTT.

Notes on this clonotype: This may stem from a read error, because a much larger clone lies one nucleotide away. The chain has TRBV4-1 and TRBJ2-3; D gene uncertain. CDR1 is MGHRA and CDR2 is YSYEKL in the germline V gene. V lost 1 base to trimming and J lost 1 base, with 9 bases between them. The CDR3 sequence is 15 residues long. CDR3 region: CASSQVSKRTDTQYF. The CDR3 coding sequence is TGCGCCAGCAGCCAAGTCTCGAAGCGCACAGATACGCAGTATTTT.

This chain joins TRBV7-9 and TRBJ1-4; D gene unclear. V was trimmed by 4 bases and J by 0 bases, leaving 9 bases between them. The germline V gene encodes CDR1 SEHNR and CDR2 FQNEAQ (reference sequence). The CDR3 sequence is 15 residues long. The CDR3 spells CASSSDGATNEKLFF. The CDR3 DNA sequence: TGTGCCAGCAGCTCAGACGGTGCAACTAATGAAAAACTGTTTTTT.

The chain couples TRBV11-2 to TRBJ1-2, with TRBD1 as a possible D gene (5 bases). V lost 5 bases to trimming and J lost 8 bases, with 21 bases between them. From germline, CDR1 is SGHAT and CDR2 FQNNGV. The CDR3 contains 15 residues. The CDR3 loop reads CASSPSPQGRGGYTF. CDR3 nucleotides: TGTGCCAGCAGCCCCTCCCCCCAGGGCCGTGGCGGCTACACCTTC.

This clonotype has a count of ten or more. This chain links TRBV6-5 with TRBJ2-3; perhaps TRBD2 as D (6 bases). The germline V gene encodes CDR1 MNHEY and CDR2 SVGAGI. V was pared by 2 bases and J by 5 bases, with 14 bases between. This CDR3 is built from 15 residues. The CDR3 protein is CASSYGGTTKDTQYF. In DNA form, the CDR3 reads TGTGCCAGCAGTTACGGCGGGACCACTAAAGATACGCAGTATTTT.

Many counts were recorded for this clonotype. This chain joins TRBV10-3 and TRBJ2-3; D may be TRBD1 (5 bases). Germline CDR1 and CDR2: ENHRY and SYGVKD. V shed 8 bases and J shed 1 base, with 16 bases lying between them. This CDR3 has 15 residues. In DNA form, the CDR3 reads TGTGCCATCCGAGGAACAGGAGACCGCACAGATACGCAGTATTTT. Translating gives CAIRGTGDRTDTQYF.

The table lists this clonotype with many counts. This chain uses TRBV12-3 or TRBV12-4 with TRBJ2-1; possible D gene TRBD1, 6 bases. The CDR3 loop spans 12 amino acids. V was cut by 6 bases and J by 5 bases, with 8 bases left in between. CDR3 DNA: TGTGCCAGCAGCAGGGGAAACAATGAGCAGTTCTTC. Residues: CASSRGNNEQFF.

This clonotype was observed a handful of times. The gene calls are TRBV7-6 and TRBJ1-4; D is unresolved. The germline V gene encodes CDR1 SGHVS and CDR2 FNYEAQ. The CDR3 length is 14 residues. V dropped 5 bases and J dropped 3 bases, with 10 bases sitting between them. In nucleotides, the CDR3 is TGTGCCAGCAGCCCCTTTGTAGCTAATGAAAAACTGTTTTTT. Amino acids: CASSPFVANEKLFF.

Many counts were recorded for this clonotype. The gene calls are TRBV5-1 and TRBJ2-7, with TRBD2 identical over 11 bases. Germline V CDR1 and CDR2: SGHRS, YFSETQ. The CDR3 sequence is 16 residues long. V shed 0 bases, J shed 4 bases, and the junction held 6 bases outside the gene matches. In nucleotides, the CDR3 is TGCGCCAGCAGCTTGGGCGGGACTAGCGGTTCATACGAGCAGTACTTC. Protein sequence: CASSLGGTSGSYEQYF.

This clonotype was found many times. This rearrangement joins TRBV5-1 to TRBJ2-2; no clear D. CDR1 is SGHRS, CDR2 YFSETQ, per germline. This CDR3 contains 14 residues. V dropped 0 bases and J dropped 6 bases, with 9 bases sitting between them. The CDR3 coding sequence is TGCGCCAGCAGCTTGGCCGGCCTCCCCGGGGAGCTGTTTTTT. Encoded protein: CASSLAGLPGELFF.

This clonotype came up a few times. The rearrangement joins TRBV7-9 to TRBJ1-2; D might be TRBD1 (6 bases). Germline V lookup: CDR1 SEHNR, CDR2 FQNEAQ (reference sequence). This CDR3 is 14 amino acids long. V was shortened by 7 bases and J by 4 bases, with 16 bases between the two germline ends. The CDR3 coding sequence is TGTGCCAGCACCATCGGGGGGGGCTCCTATGGCTACACCTTC. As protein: CASTIGGGSYGYTF.

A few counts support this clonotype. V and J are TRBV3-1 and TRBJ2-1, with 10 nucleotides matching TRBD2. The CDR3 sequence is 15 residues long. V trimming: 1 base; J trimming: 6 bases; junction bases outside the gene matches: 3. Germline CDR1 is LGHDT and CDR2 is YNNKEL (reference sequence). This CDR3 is CASSQAAGGVNEQFF. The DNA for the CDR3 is TGTGCCAGCAGCCAAGCAGCGGGAGGGGTCAATGAGCAGTTCTTC.

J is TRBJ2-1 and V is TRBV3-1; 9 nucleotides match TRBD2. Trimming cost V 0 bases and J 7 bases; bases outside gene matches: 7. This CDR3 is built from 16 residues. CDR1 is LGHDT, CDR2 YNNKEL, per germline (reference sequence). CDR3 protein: CASSQERSGGPNEQFF. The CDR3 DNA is TGTGCCAGCAGCCAAGAACGTAGCGGGGGACCGAATGAGCAGTTCTTC.

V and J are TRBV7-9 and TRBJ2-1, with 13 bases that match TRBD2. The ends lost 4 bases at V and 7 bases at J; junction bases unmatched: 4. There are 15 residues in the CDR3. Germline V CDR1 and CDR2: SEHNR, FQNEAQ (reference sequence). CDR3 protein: CASSSTSGRNNEQFF. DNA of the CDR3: TGTGCCAGCAGCTCGACTAGCGGGAGGAATAATGAGCAGTTCTTC. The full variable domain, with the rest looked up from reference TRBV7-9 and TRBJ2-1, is DTGVSQNPRHKITKRGQNVTFRCDPISEHNRLYWYRQTLGQGPEFLTYFQNEAQLEKSRLLSDRFSAERPKGSFSTLEIQRTEQGDSAMYLCASSSTSGRNNEQFFGPGTRLTVL.

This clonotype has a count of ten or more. This CDR3 reads CASSFGVDQPQHF. For the CDR3, the DNA is TGTGCCAGCAGTTTTGGGGTAGATCAGCCCCAGCATTTT. The rearrangement links TRBV12-3 or TRBV12-4 to TRBJ1-5; D is unresolved. The ends were cut back, 3 bases at V and 5 bases at J, with 8 bases in the middle. The CDR3 runs 13 residues.

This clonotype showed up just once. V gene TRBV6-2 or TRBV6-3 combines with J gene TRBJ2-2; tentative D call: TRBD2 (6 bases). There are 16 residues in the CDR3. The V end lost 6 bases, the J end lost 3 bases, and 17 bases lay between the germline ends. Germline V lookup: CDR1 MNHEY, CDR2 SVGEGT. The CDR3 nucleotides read TGTGCCAGCAGCCCCCGGCGGGGAGTTGACACCGGGGAGCTGTTTTTT. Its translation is CASSPRRGVDTGELFF.

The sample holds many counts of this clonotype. This CDR3 reads CASSGTKSSYNEQFF. CDR3 DNA sequence: TGTGCCAGCAGCGGGACCAAGAGCTCCTACAATGAGCAGTTCTTC. The J gene is TRBJ2-1, the V gene TRBV6-1; either TRBD1 or TRBD2 may fit D (5 bases each). V lost 6 bases and J 0 bases, leaving 12 bases between the germline ends. This CDR3 is 15 amino acids long. The germline V gene encodes CDR1 MNHNS and CDR2 SASEGT.

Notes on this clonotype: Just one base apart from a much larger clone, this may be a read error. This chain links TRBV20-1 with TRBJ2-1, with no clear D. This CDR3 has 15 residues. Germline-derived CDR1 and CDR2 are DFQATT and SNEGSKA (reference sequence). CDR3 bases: TGCTGTGCTGTGACCCTACCCCGCGGATACAATGAGCAGTTCTTC. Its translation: CCAVTLPRGYNEQFF.

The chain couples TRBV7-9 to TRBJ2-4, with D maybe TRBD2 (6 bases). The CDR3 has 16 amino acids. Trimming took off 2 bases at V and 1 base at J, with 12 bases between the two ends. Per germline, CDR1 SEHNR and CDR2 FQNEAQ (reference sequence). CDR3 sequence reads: CASSLYSGHAKNIQYF. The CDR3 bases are TGTGCCAGCAGCTTATATAGCGGTCATGCCAAAAACATTCAGTACTTC.

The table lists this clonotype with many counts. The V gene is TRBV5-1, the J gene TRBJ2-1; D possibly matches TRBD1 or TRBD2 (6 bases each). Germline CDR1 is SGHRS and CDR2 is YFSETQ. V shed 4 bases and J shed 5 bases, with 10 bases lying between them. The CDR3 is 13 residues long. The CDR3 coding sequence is TGCGCCAGCAGCGCGGGACAAAACAATGAGCAGTTCTTC. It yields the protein CASSAGQNNEQFF.

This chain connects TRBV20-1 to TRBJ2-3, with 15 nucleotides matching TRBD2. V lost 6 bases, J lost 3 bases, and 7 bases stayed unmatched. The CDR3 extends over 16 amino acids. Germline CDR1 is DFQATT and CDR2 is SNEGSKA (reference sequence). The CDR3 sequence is CSAPLGLAGGTDTQYF. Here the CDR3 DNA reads TGCAGTGCCCCTCTTGGACTAGCGGGAGGGACAGATACGCAGTATTTT.

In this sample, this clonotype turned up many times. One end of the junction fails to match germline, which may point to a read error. The CDR3 DNA follows: TGCGCCAGCAGCCCCGATCGGTACGAGCAGTACTTC. It translates to CASSPDRYEQYF. The chain uses TRBV18 and TRBJ2-7; unclear D gene. The germline CDR1 and CDR2 sequences are KGHSH and LQKENI. The CDR3 has 12 residues. The full variable domain, completed using reference TRBV18 and TRBJ2-7, is NAGVMQNPRHLVRRRGQEARLRCSPMKGHSHVYWYRQLPEEGLKFMVYLQKENIIDESGMPKERFSAEFPKEGPSILRIQQVVRGDSAAYFCASSPDRYEQYFGPGTRLTVT.

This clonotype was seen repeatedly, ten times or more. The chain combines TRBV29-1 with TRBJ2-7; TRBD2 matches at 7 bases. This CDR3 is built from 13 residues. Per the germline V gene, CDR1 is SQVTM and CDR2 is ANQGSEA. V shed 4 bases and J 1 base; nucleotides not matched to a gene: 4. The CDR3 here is CSVGLAGSYEQYF. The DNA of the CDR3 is TGCAGCGTTGGACTAGCCGGGTCCTACGAGCAGTACTTC.

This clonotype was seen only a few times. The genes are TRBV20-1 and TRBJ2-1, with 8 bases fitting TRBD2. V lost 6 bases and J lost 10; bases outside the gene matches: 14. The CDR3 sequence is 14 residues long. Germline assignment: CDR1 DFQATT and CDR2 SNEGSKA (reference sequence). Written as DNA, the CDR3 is TGCAGTGCGGACGCTAGCGGGTTGGATCGCGAGCAGTTCTTC. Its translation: CSADASGLDREQFF.

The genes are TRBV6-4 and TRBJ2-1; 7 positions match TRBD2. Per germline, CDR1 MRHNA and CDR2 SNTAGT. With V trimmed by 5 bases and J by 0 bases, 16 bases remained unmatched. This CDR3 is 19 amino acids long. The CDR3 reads CASSRVSLASGSSYNEQFF. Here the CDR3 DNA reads TGTGCCAGCAGTCGAGTGAGTTTGGCTAGCGGCAGCTCCTACAATGAGCAGTTCTTC.

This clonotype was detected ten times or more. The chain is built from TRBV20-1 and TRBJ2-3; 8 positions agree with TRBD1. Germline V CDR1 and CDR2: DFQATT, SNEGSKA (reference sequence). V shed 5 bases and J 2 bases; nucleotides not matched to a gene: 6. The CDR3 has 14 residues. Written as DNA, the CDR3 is TGCAGTGCTGTGAGGGACAGGTCCACAGATACGCAGTATTTT. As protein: CSAVRDRSTDTQYF.

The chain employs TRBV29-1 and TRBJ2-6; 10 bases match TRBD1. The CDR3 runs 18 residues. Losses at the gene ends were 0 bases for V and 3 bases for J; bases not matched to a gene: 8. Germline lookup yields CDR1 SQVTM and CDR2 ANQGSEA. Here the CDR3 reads CSVEDQRQGASGANVLTF. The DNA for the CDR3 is TGCAGCGTTGAAGATCAAAGACAGGGGGCAAGTGGGGCCAACGTCCTGACTTTC.

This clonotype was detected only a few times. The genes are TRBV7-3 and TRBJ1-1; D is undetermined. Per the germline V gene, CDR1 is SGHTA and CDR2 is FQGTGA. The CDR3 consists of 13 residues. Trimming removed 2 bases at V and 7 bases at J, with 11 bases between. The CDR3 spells CASSLEDGFEAFF. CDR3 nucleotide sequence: TGTGCCAGCAGCTTAGAGGATGGCTTTGAAGCTTTCTTT.